This T cell receptor beta chain was recorded in a study of T-cell memory formation after mild COVID-19. Study findings and constraints: CD4+ contracting clones were found mainly in CM and EM, and CD8+ ones in EMRA.

The CDR3 length is 12 residues. The V gene end was trimmed by 4 bases and the J gene end by 11 bases; junction bases not matched to a gene: 7. From germline, CDR1 is SGHDN and CDR2 FVKESK. To note about this clonotype: The antigen is unknown.

TCRdb re-called the 5' RACE reads with MiXCR, one entry per CDR3 protein. The profile shows 450,000 to 650,000 distinct CDR3 sequences, 20% to 25% of them singletons. Sequenced input: PBMCs or a T cell subset sorted from them (not recorded which). This clonotype was sampled from an adult woman who had mild COVID-19 (a few samples of this study predate the infection). Cell type and time point are not known. This chain joins TRBV14 and TRBJ1-1, with 7 bases lining up with TRBD1. The CDR3 DNA reads TGTGCCAGCAGCCGCGACAGGGTGGGGGCTTTCTTT. Amino acids: CASSRDRVGAFF.